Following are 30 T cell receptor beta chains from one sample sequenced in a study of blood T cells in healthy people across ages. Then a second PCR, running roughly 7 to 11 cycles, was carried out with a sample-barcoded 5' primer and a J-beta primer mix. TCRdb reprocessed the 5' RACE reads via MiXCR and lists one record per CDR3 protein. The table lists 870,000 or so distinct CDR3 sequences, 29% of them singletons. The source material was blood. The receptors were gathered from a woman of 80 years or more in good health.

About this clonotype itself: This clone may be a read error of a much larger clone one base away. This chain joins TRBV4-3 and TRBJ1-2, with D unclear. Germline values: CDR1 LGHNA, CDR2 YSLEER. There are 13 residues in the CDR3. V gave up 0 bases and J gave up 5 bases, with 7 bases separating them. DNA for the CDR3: TGCGCCAGCAGCCAAGAGGCCCGGTATGGCTACACCTTC. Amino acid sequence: CASSQEARYGYTF.

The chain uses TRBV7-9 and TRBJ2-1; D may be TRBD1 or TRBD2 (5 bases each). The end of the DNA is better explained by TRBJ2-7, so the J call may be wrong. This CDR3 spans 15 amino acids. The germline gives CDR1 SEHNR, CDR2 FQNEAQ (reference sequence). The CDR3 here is CASNSRGQPYNEQYF. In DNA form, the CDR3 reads TGTGCCAGCAACAGTCGGGGCCAGCCCTACAATGAGCAGTACTTC.

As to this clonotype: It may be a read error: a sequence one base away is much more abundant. The chain's CDR3 is CASSLGDIGLAGNEQFF. Here the CDR3 DNA reads TGTGCCAGCAGCTTAGGAGATATCGGGCTAGCGGGGAATGAGCAGTTCTTC. This rearrangement joins TRBV7-9 to TRBJ2-1, with TRBD2 identical over 9 bases. The V gene end was trimmed by 1 base and the J gene end by 7 bases; junction bases not matched to a gene: 11. The CDR3 spans 17 residues. CDR1 is SEHNR, CDR2 FQNEAQ, per germline (reference sequence).

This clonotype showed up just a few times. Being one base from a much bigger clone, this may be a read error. The CDR3 here is CASSFSRAGQETQYF. The CDR3, as DNA: TGTGCCAGCAGTTTTTCTAGGGCAGGGCAAGAGACCCAGTACTTC. The chain links TRBV27 to TRBJ2-5, with D perhaps matching TRBD1 (5 bases). The CDR3 runs to 15 residues. Trimming removed 3 bases at V and 2 bases at J, with 13 bases between. Looked up from germline, CDR1 is MNHEY and CDR2 is SMNVEV (reference sequence).

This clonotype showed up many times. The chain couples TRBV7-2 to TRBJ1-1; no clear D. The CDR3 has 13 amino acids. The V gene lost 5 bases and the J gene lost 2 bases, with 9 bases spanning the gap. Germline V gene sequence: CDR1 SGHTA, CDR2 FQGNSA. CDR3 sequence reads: CASSVDHNTEAFF. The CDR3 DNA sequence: TGTGCCAGCAGCGTAGACCATAACACTGAAGCTTTCTTT.

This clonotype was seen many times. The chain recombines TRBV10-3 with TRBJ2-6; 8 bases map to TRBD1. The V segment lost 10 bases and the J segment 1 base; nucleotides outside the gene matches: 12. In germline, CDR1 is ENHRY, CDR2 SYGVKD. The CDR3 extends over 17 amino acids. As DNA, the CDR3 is TGTGCCACCAAGCCGGGACAGGAACTTTCTGGGGCCAACGTCCTGACTTTC. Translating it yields CATKPGQELSGANVLTF.

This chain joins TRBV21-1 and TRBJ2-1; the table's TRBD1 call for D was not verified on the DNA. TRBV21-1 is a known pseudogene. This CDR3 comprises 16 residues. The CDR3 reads CASSKLRAGVYNEQFF. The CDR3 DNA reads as TGTGCCAGCAGCAAGTTAAGGGCAGGGGTATACAATGAGCAGTTCTTC.

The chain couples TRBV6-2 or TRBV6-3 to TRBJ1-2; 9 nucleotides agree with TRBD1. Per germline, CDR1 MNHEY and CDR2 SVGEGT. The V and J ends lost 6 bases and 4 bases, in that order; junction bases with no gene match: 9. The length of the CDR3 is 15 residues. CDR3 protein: CASRDRDRESYGYTF. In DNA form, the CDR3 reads TGTGCCAGCAGGGACCGGGACAGGGAGTCCTATGGCTACACCTTC.

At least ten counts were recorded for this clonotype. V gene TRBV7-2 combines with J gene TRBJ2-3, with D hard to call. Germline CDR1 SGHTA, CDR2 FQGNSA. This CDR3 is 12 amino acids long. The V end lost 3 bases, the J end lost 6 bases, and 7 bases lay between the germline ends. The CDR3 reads CASSLGWDTQYF. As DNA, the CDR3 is TGTGCCAGCAGCTTGGGGTGGGATACGCAGTATTTT.

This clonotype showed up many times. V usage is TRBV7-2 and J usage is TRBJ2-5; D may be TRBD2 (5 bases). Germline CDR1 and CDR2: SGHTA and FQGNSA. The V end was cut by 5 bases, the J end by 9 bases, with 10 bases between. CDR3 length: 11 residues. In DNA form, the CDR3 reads TGTGCCAGCAGCCGGATGGAGGCCCAGTACTTC. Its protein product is CASSRMEAQYF.

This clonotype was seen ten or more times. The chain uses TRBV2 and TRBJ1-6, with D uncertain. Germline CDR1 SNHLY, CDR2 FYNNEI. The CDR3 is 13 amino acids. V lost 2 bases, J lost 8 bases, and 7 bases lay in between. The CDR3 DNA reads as TGTGCCAGCAGTGAAAAGCCCGATTCACCCCTCCACTTT. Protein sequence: CASSEKPDSPLHF.

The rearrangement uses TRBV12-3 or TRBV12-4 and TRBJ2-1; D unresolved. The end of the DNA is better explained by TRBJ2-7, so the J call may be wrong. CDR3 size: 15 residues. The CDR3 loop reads CASSLAQVSGNEQYF. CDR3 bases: TGTGCCAGCAGTTTGGCCCAAGTGTCCGGCAATGAGCAGTACTTC.

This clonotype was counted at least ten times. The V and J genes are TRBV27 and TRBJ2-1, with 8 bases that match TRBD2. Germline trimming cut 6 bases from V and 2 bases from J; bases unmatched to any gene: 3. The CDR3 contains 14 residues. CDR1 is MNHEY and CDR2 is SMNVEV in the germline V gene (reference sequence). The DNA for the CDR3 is TGTGCCAGCAGCCGGACTAGCCCCTACAATGAGCAGTTCTTC. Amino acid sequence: CASSRTSPYNEQFF.

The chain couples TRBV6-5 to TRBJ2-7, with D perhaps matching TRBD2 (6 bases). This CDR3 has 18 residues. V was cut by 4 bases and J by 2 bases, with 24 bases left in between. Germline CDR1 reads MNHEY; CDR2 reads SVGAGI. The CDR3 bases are TGTGCCAGCAGTTTAAAACGCCCGGGAGAGACATTTGCCTACGAGCAGTACTTC. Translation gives CASSLKRPGETFAYEQYF.

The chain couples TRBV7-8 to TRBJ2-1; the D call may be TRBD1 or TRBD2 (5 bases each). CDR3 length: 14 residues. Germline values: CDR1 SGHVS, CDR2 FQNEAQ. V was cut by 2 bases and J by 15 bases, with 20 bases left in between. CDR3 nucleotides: TGTGCCAGCAGCTTAAAAGAACCGGGACGTCCGGGGTTCTTC. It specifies CASSLKEPGRPGFF.

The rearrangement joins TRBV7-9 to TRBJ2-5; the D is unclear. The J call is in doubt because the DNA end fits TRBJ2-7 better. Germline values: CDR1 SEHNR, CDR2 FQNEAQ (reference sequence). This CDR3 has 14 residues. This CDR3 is CASSPGVPPYEQYF. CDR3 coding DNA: TGTGCCAGCAGCCCAGGAGTCCCCCCCTACGAGCAGTACTTC.

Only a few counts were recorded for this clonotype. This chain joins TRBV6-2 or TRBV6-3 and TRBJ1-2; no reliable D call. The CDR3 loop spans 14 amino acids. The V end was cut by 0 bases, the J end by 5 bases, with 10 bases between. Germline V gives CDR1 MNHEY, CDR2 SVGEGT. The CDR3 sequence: CASSYSKISYGYTF. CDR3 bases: TGTGCCAGCAGTTACTCGAAGATTTCTTATGGCTACACCTTC.

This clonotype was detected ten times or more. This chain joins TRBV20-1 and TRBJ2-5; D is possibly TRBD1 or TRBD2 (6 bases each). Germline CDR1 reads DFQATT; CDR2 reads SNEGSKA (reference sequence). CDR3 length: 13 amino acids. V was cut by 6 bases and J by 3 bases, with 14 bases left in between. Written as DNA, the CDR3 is TGCAGTGCCAGCGAGGGGGGCGAAGAGACCCAGTACTTC. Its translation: CSASEGGEETQYF.

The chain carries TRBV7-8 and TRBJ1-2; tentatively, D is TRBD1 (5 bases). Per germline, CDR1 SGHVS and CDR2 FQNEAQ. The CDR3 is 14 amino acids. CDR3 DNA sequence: TGTGCTAGCGGCTCCGGGGACGTTGTGAAAGGCTACACCTTC. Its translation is CASGSGDVVKGYTF.

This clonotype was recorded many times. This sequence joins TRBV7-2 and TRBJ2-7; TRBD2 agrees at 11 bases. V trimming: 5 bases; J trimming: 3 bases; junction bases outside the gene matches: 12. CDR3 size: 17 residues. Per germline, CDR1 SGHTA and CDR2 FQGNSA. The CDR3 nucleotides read TGTGCCAGCAGCCGTACTAGCGGGGGCTCTATACGCTACGAGCAGTACTTC. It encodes CASSRTSGGSIRYEQYF.

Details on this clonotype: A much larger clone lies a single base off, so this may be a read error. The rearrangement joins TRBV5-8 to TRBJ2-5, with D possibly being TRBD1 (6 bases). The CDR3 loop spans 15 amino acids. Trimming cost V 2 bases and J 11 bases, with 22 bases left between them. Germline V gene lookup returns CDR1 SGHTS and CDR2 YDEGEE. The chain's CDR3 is CASSFSSWTDNEQYF. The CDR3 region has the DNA TGTGCCAGCAGCTTTTCTTCATGGACAGACAATGAGCAGTACTTC.

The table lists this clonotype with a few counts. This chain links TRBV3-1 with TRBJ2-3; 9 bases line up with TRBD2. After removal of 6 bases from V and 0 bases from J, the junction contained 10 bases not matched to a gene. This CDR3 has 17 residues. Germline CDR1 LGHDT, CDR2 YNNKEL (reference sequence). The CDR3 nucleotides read TGTGCCAGCAGTTCAACTAGCGGGCGAACTAGCACAGATACGCAGTATTTT. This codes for CASSSTSGRTSTDTQYF.

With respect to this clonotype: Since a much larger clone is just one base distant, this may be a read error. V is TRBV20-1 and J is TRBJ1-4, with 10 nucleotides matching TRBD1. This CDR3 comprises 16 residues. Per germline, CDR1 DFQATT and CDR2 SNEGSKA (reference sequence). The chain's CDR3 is CSARDTGTGVNEKLLF. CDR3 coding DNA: TGCAGTGCTAGAGATACCGGGACAGGGGTTAATGAAAAACTGTTGTTT.

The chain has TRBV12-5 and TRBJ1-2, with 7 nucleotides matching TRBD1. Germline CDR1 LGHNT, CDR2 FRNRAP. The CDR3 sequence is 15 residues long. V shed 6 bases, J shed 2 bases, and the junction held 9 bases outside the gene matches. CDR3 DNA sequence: TGTGCTAGTGGCGAAGGGACAGACCAGAACTATGGCTACACCTTC. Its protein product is CASGEGTDQNYGYTF.

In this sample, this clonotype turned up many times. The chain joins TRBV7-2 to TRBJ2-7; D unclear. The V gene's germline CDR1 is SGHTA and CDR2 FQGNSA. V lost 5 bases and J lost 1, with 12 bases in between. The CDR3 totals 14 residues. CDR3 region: CASSAKGVSYEQYF. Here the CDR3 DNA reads TGTGCCAGCAGCGCCAAAGGAGTATCCTACGAGCAGTACTTC.

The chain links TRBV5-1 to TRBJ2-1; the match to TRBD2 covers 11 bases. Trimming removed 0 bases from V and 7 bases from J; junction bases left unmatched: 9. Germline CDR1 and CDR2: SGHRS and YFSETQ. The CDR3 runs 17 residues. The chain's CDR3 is CASSLELAGVYVNEQFF. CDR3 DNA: TGCGCCAGCAGCTTGGAACTAGCGGGAGTTTATGTGAATGAGCAGTTCTTC.

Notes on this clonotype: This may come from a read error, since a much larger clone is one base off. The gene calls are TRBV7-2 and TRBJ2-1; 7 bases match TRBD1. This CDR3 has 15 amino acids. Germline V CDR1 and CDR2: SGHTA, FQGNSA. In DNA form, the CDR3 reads TGTGCCAGCAGCCCGACAGGGTACTCCTACAATGGGCAGTTCTTC. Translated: CASSPTGYSYNGQFF.

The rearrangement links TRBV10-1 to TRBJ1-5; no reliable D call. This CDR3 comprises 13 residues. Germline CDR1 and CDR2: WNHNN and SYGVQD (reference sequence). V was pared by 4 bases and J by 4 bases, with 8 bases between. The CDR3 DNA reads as TGCGCCAGCAGTGGATCACTAAATCAGCCCCAGCATTTT. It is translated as CASSGSLNQPQHF.

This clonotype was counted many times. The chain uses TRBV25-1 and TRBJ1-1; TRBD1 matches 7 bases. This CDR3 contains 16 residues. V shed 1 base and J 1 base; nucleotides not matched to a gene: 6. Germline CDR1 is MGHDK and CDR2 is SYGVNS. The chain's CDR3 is CASSELGQGGNTEAFF. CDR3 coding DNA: TGTGCCAGCAGTGAATTGGGGCAGGGGGGGAACACTGAAGCTTTCTTT.

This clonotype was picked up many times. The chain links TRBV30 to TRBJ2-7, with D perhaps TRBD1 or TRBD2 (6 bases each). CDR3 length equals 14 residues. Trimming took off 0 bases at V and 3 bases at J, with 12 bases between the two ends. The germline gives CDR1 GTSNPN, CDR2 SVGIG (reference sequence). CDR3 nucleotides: TGTGCCTGGAGTGTCCCCGGGGGCGGCTACGAGCAGTACTTC. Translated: CAWSVPGGGYEQYF.